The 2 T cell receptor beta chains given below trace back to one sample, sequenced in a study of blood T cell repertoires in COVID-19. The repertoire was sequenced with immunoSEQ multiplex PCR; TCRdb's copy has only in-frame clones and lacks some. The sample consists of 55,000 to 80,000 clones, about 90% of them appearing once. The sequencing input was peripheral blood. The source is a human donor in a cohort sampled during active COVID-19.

In nucleotides, the CDR3 is TGTGCCAGCAGCTCCGCGGGGAACGGAAACACCATATATTTT. It specifies CASSSAGNGNTIYF. The gene calls are TRBV28 and TRBJ1-3; no definite D call. The CDR3 has 14 residues. The V and J ends lost 6 bases and 4 bases respectively, with 13 bases between them. CDR1 MDHEN and CDR2 SYDVKM come from the germline V gene. Supplemented by reference TRBV28 and TRBJ1-3, the full variable domain reads DVKVTQSSRYLVKRTGEKVFLECVQDMDHENMFWYRQDPGLGLRLIYFSYDVKMKEKGDIPEGYSVSREKKERFSLILESASTNQTSMYLCASSSAGNGNTIYFGEGSWLTVV.

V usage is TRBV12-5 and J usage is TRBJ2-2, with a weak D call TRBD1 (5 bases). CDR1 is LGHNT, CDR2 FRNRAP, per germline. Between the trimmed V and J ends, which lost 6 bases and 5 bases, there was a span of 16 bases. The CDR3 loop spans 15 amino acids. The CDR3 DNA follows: TGTGCTAGTGGAACCTCCAGGGTACGGACCGGGGAGCTGTTTTTT. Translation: CASGTSRVRTGELFF.